The 24 T cell receptor beta chains reported below all come from one sample, sequenced in a study of blood T cell repertoires in COVID-19 (dated by TCRdb to about 2020). Receptor libraries were prepared by the immunoSEQ multiplex PCR assay. Held by TCRdb, this immuneACCESS table contains in-frame sequences only and omits some clones. Under half of the omission traces to an unresolved V gene where checked; the cause of the rest is unknown. Across this sample there are 260,000 or so clones, with roughly 88% seen only once. 9% to 9.5% of the sample is taken by the ten largest. Sequencing was done on a sample of peripheral blood. The source is a man aged 18 to 29 with active or convalescent COVID-19.

This clone showed up many times. The chain couples TRBV7-2 to TRBJ1-1; tentative D call: TRBD1 (5 bases). V was shortened by 7 bases and J by 5 bases, with 11 bases between the two germline ends. Germline-derived CDR1 and CDR2 are SGHTA and FQGNSA. This CDR3 contains 12 residues. In DNA form, the CDR3 reads TGTGCCAGCAATAGGGGTGTGACTGAAGCTTTCTTT. It translates to CASNRGVTEAFF. Variable domain in full (rest from reference TRBV7-2 and TRBJ1-1): GAGVSQSPSNKVTEKGKDVELRCDPISGHTALYWYRQSLGQGLEFLIYFQGNSAPDKSGLPSDRFSAERTGGSVSTLTIQRTQQEDSAVYLCASNRGVTEAFFGQGTRLTVV.

The chain combines TRBV25-1 with TRBJ2-2; D call uncertain. The germline V and J ends were trimmed by 4 bases and 6 bases, with 3 bases remaining between them. This CDR3 is built from 11 residues. The V gene's germline CDR1 is MGHDK and CDR2 SYGVNS. This chain's CDR3 is CASSGAGELFF. The CDR3 DNA follows: TGTGCCAGCAGTGGAGCCGGGGAGCTGTTTTTT.

The chain is built from TRBV10-3 and TRBJ1-4, with 10 bases matching TRBD1. J gave up 5 bases and V 3 bases, and 3 bases lay outside the gene matches. This CDR3 is built from 15 residues. CDR1 is ENHRY and CDR2 is SYGVKD in the germline V gene. The CDR3 protein is CAISDGQGGNEKLFF. Here the CDR3 DNA reads TGTGCCATCAGTGATGGACAGGGGGGAAATGAAAAACTGTTTTTT.

This clone was recorded a few times. The chain joins TRBV6-5 to TRBJ2-1; 9 positions match TRBD1. The germline V gene encodes CDR1 MNHEY and CDR2 SVGAGI. The CDR3 covers 15 residues. The ends lost 5 bases at V and 4 bases at J; junction bases unmatched: 6. CDR3 residues: CASSPTGGGYNEQFF. The CDR3 coding sequence is TGTGCCAGCAGTCCCACAGGGGGCGGTTACAATGAGCAGTTCTTC.

The chain uses TRBV7-6 and TRBJ2-2; 7 nucleotides line up with TRBD2. The CDR3 totals 13 residues. CDR1 is SGHVS, CDR2 FNYEAQ, per germline. The junction had 4 bases not matched to a gene; V was cut back by 5 bases and J by 7 bases. CDR3 protein: CASSPREDGELFF. CDR3 nucleotides: TGTGCCAGCAGCCCCCGGGAGGACGGGGAGCTGTTTTTT.

The chain links TRBV4-1 to TRBJ1-6; 8 bases match TRBD1. The CDR3 has 15 residues. J was trimmed by 9 bases and V by 1 base; bases with no gene match: 5. Germline CDR1 MGHRA, CDR2 YSYEKL. The CDR3 DNA reads as TGCGCCAGCAGCCAAGGGCAGGGGGCGCCTTCACCCCTCCACTTT. Translating it yields CASSQGQGAPSPLHF.

This chain uses TRBV13 with TRBJ2-4; D call uncertain. This CDR3 region has 16 residues. Trimming shortened V by 6 bases and J by 1 base, and 16 bases separated the two germline ends. CDR1 PRHDT and CDR2 FYEKMQ come from the germline V gene (reference sequence). CDR3 in DNA: TGTGCCAGCAGGTCCACAGCCAACTCGGCCAAAAACATTCAGTACTTC. This encodes CASRSTANSAKNIQYF.

The chain uses TRBV19 and TRBJ1-5; no firm D call. The CDR3 consists of 15 residues. Germline CDR1 LNHDA, CDR2 SQIVND (reference sequence). Trimming stripped 5 bases from V and 0 bases from J, with 11 bases between. The CDR3 DNA sequence: TGTGCCAGTAGTTGGAACAGTTATAGCAATCAGCCCCAGCATTTT. This translates into CASSWNSYSNQPQHF.

This chain uses TRBV6-2 or TRBV6-3 with TRBJ1-4; a weak D match, TRBD1 (5 bases). The CDR3 runs 18 residues. V gave up 3 bases and J gave up 0 bases, with 17 bases separating them. Germline loops: CDR1 MNHEY, CDR2 SVGEGT. The CDR3, as DNA: TGTGCCAGCAGTTATCACCGGACACAGGTTGCAACTAATGAAAAACTGTTTTTT. Protein product: CASSYHRTQVATNEKLFF.

Written as DNA, the CDR3 is TGTGCCAGCAGTGCGTTCTCCGGGACAACGAACACCGGGGAGCTGTTTTTT. This encodes CASSAFSGTTNTGELFF. This chain joins TRBV6-1 and TRBJ2-2; possible D gene TRBD1, 6 bases. Trimming took 4 bases from V and 0 from J, leaving 15 bases between them. CDR3 size: 17 residues. Germline-derived CDR1 and CDR2 are MNHNS and SASEGT.

The chain has TRBV2 and TRBJ2-4; 7 bases are a match to TRBD2. V lost 3 bases and J lost 4; bases outside the gene matches: 3. Germline V gives CDR1 SNHLY, CDR2 FYNNEI. This CDR3 has 14 residues. CDR3 in DNA: TGTGCCAGCAGTGACGGACTAGTAAAAAACATTCAGTACTTC. This codes for CASSDGLVKNIQYF. Drawing the rest from reference TRBV2 and TRBJ2-4, the complete variable domain is EPEVTQTPSHQVTQMGQEVILRCVPISNHLYFYWYRQILGQKVEFLVSFYNNEISEKSEIFDDQFSVERPDGSNFTLKIRSTKLEDSAMYFCASSDGLVKNIQYFGAGTRLSVL.

V is TRBV19 and J is TRBJ1-5; D not certain. The germline CDR1 and CDR2 sequences are LNHDA and SQIVND (reference sequence). The V and J ends lost 3 bases and 5 bases respectively, with 17 bases between them. CDR3 length: 16 residues. CDR3 DNA: TGTGCCAGTAGTATCAGGAACAGCAATACAGATCAGCCCCAGCATTTT. This gives the protein CASSIRNSNTDQPQHF. The full variable domain, completed using reference TRBV19 and TRBJ1-5, is DGGITQSPKYLFRKEGQNVTLSCEQNLNHDAMYWYRQDPGQGLRLIYYSQIVNDFQKGDIAEGYSVSREKKESFPLTVTSAQKNPTAFYLCASSIRNSNTDQPQHFGDGTRLSIL.

This clone appeared a single time. The V gene is TRBV7-6, the J gene TRBJ1-1; 8 bases are a match to TRBD1. Trimming cost V 1 base and J 4 bases; bases outside gene matches: 2. CDR1 is SGHVS, CDR2 FNYEAQ, per germline. This CDR3 spans 14 amino acids. The DNA for the CDR3 is TGTGCCAGCAGCTTAGAAACAGGGGGCACTGAAGCTTTCTTT. Translation: CASSLETGGTEAFF.

This chain joins TRBV4-2 and TRBJ2-3, with D maybe TRBD2 (6 bases). Per the germline V gene, CDR1 is LGHNA and CDR2 is YNFKEQ. Trimming removed 3 bases from V and 6 bases from J, with 13 bases in between. CDR3 length equals 14 residues. In nucleotides, the CDR3 is TGTGCCAGCAGCCAGGGATCGGGGAGGGATACGCAGTATTTT. Its translation is CASSQGSGRDTQYF.

The chain's CDR3 is CASSATGGGYGYTF. The CDR3 nucleotides read TGTGCCAGCAGCGCCACAGGGGGCGGCTATGGCTACACCTTC. V and J are TRBV11-2 and TRBJ1-2; TRBD1 aligns across 9 bases. The V gene end was trimmed by 5 bases and the J gene end by 4 bases; junction bases not matched to a gene: 5. Germline CDR1 is SGHAT and CDR2 is FQNNGV. This CDR3 spans 14 amino acids.

Comment on this clone: Because the CDR3's place on the DNA is in doubt, the DNA is left out and the CDR3 is given as listed by TCRdb. The chain is built from TRBV4-1 and TRBJ2-3; TRBD1, the D gene given by the table, was not confirmed from the DNA. Germline CDR1 reads MGHRA; CDR2 reads YSYEKL. The CDR3 is 14 amino acids in total, end residues counted. The CDR3 spells CASSQFARGTGLYF.

V gene TRBV19 combines with J gene TRBJ1-2; 7 bases align to TRBD1. CDR1 is LNHDA and CDR2 is SQIVND in the germline V gene (reference sequence). The J segment lost 6 bases and the V segment lost 8 bases, leaving 18 bases of the junction unmatched. The CDR3 covers 16 residues. In nucleotides, the CDR3 is TGTGCCAGTCAAATCCACCCCCAGGACAGGTCAGATGGCTACACCTTC. Translating it yields CASQIHPQDRSDGYTF.

The rearrangement joins TRBV5-5 to TRBJ2-7; 7 positions match TRBD1. This CDR3 has 13 amino acids. Germline loops: CDR1 SGHKS, CDR2 YYEKEE (reference sequence). The junction had 0 bases not matched to a gene; V was cut back by 0 bases and J by 3 bases. The CDR3 protein is CASSLDRGYEQYF. For the CDR3, the DNA is TGTGCCAGCAGCTTGGACAGGGGCTACGAGCAGTACTTC.

This chain joins TRBV12-3 or TRBV12-4 and TRBJ1-2; 9 bases agree with TRBD1. This CDR3 spans 13 amino acids. V trimming: 3 bases; J trimming: 7 bases; junction bases outside the gene matches: 3. The DNA for the CDR3 is TGTGCCAGCAGTTTGACAGGGGGTCGTGGCTACACCTTC. Protein: CASSLTGGRGYTF.

The rearrangement uses TRBV4-3 and TRBJ2-7; tentative D call: TRBD1 (6 bases). CDR3 length equals 18 residues. V lost 4 bases, J lost 0 bases, and 22 bases lay in between. Germline V gene lookup returns CDR1 LGHNA and CDR2 YSLEER. The CDR3 reads CASSPKLRVDSFSYEQYF. The CDR3 DNA follows: TGCGCCAGCAGCCCTAAGTTAAGAGTGGACAGTTTCTCCTACGAGCAGTACTTC.

This clone was seen a single time. This chain links TRBV13 with TRBJ1-1; weak D call: TRBD1 (6 bases). Germline values: CDR1 PRHDT, CDR2 FYEKMQ (reference sequence). Trimming removed 4 bases at V and 3 bases at J, with 12 bases between. There are 14 residues in the CDR3. CDR3 bases: TGTGCCAGCAGCTCATCAGGGGTAGACACTGAAGCTTTCTTT. Amino acid sequence: CASSSSGVDTEAFF. The variable domain in full, with the rest retrieved from reference TRBV13 and TRBJ1-1, is AAGVIQSPRHLIKEKRETATLKCYPIPRHDTVYWYQQGPGQDPQFLISFYEKMQSDKGSIPDRFSAQQFSDYHSELNMSSLELGDSALYFCASSSSGVDTEAFFGQGTRLTVV.

The chain has TRBV20-1 and TRBJ2-5; unclear D gene. There are 11 residues in the CDR3. Trimming shortened V by 5 bases and J by 0 bases, and 4 bases separated the two germline ends. The germline gives CDR1 DFQATT, CDR2 SNEGSKA (reference sequence). CDR3 protein: CSALYQETQYF. The CDR3, as DNA: TGCAGTGCTTTATACCAAGAGACCCAGTACTTC.

The chain is built from TRBV6-5 and TRBJ1-2, with D tentatively TRBD1 (5 bases). Germline V gene data show CDR1 as MNHEY and CDR2 as SVGAGI. This CDR3 is built from 13 residues. The V end was cut by 2 bases, the J end by 4 bases, with 8 bases between. The CDR3 reads CASSYGGVYGYTF. CDR3 in DNA: TGTGCCAGCAGTTACGGGGGGGTCTATGGCTACACCTTC.

The rearrangement uses TRBV9 and TRBJ2-5; D possibly corresponds to TRBD2 (7 bases). CDR1 and CDR2 (germline): SGDLS, YYNGEE. The germline V and J ends were trimmed by 3 bases and 2 bases, with 11 bases remaining between them. CDR3 length: 14 residues. The CDR3 bases are TGTGCCAGCAGCGCGGGGGGCGGTCAAGAGACCCAGTACTTC. This sequence encodes CASSAGGGQETQYF.